The TCR beta chain described here comes from a study of blood T cell repertoires in COVID-19. As handled by the study authors: By means of reference gene primer amplification, nucleated cell counts were estimated. The method was immunoSEQ multiplex PCR; TCRdb's version includes in-frame clones alone and lacks a portion of them. V and J calls and clone size are as listed in that table; D and trimming were resolved from the DNA. The data show approximately 300,000 clones, roughly 90% seen once. Living in 24 US areas, the participants were between roughly 18 and 95 years of age. Categorization into cohorts depended on clinical history that participants reported. In the 2 weeks before study entry, exposed participants met a COVID-19 case, which was PCR-confirmed or clinician-diagnosed. CDR3 length equals 13 residues. The J segment lost 4 bases and the V segment lost 5 bases, leaving 2 bases of the junction unmatched. Germline assignment: CDR1 SGHRS and CDR2 YFSETQ.

The table lists this clone with a count of one. The sequence came from a woman aged 30 to 39 who had been exposed to COVID-19. This chain joins TRBV5-1 and TRBJ1-1, with 10 bases aligning to TRBD1. Material for sequencing was PBMCs or T cells enriched from blood (not recorded which). The CDR3 nucleotides read TGCGCCAGCAGACGGACAGGGGGCACTGAAGCTTTCTTT. It is translated as CASRRTGGTEAFF.